This T cell receptor beta chain was obtained from a study of blood T cell repertoires in COVID-19 (dated by TCRdb to the early 2020s). Study-wide context: The collaborator samples originated in the United States, Italy and Spain and spanned the acute and convalescent phases of COVID-19. Where available, HLA class I and class II types were obtained from metadata supplied by the sample provider rather than from assay-based typing. Nearly every sample came with metadata listing a de-identified subject ID, COVID-19 status, age in years and sex. Deeply sampled blood TCRbeta repertoires from subjects exposed to, actively infected with, or recovered from COVID-19 were included in the dataset. The prospective study material was composed of cDNA or gDNA derived from T cells, B-cell-depleted T cells, or PBMCs. The samples were drawn from the first 160 participants of the ongoing ImmuneRACE study and from roughly 1,300 subjects provided by 6 global collaborators. The repertoires were released in a freely available public database intended as a resource for research on the immune response to SARS-CoV-2.

One collaborating source in Seattle enrolled patients while the patients were actively infected and followed the patients over time throughout the course of disease. Whole blood was collected in K2EDTA tubes by collaborating institutions according to the institutions' own protocols. For TCRbeta analysis, collaborators shipped samples in one of three forms: frozen whole blood, isolated PBMCs, or DNA extracted from either of those sample types. The germline V gene encodes CDR1 MGHRA and CDR2 YSYEKL. From its cysteine to its phenylalanine, the CDR3 spans 15 amino acids. Only CDR3 DNA remains: 45 bases, in frame from the first base. V has 6 bases trimmed and J has 7 bases trimmed; junction bases matching no gene number 8. Comment on this clone: The antigen it binds to is not known. Per-nucleotide qualities are absent, and no much larger clonotype sits a single base away.

TCRbeta CDR3 regions were amplified from genomic DNA by means of the immunoSEQ Assay, a bias-controlled multiplex PCR. For the original study's pipeline: Nucleated cell counts per sample were estimated from amplification of reference gene primers within the assay. To quantify the absolute abundance of each unique TCRbeta CDR3 rearrangement, sequence reads were collapsed and filtered. For each sample, productive Simpson clonality was calculated as the square root of Simpson's diversity index across productive rearrangements. The source is immuneACCESS, and TCRdb retained only in-frame sequences with V and J called. Part of the clones is not carried over; for the studies checked, unresolved V genes explain less than half of this, and the remainder is unexplained. D and trimming were read from the DNA, whereas the V and J calls and clone size are those reported in that table. The sample data list 250,000 or so clones, and almost 90% of these were observed just once. Roughly 2% of the sample rests with the top ten.

Summary of the overall study and its limitations: How much clinical and demographic metadata was included differed by source and by participant, and the metadata was provided uncurated.

The specimen was peripheral blood. This receptor was taken from a woman between 55 and 75 years old with COVID-19, enrolled during active disease. The chain links TRBV4-1 with TRBJ1-5; the central 11 bases match TRBD1. Read as DNA, the sequence is TGCGCCAGCAGTTTTGGACAGGGGGCTGGCCAGCCCCAGCATTTT. Its amino acids are CASSFGQGAGQPQHF.